The sequence of this T cell receptor (beta chain) was determined in a study of regulatory T cells in long-lasting Graves disease. Whole-study findings and limits: Public clonotype sharing was higher in persistent than newly diagnosed patients.

Germline CDR1 and CDR2: MNHNS and SASEGT. The V end was cut by 6 bases, the J end by 7 bases, with 13 bases between. The CDR3 is 12 residues long. Building the TCR beta libraries relied on iRepertoire HTBI primers, and CDR3 regions underwent Arm-PCR. Original handling: The identification of approximately 62 TRBV and 14 to 15 TRBJ segments was made across samples. From the multiplex PCR reads, TCRdb called clonotypes with MiXCR, one entry per CDR3 protein. The V and J calls and clone size are TCRdb's, not the authors'. Here the sample spans some 370,000 distinct CDR3 sequences, more than 20% being singletons. This clonotype showed up just a few times. Its antigen is as yet unknown. Documented time point: persistent/refractory GD, antithyroid drugs over 5 years with positive TRAb. The TCR library used RNA extracted from PBMCs. The authors drew about 9 milliliters of peripheral blood into EDTA tubes.

The chain uses TRBV6-1 and TRBJ2-7, with a tentative D call TRBD2 (7 bases). The sequence was obtained from a female donor with Graves disease. The source material was peripheral blood mononuclear cells (PBMCs), sampled when the disease was refractory, from a patient treated with antithyroid drugs. The CDR3 bases are TGTGCCAGCAGGGGGGGGCCAGCTGAGCAGTACTTC. It specifies CASRGGPAEQYF.